The source of this T cell receptor beta chain is a study of PD-1 blockade in classical Hodgkin lymphoma. Study summary: Intravenous nivolumab at 3 mg/kg was given to patients every 2 weeks.

Regarding the study as a whole: It was reported that newly diagnosed patients had less baseline TCR diversity than healthy donors. Still unresolved is the cause of the repertoire differences, which may be disease activity or prior therapy.

On this clone: Its antigen remains unidentified.

This CDR3 region has 20 residues. Germline CDR1 SNHLY, CDR2 FYNNEI. The junction had 20 bases not matched to a gene; V was cut back by 6 bases and J by 2 bases. As to time point: cycle 4 day 1 (C4D1), after around six weeks of nivolumab. Each patient relapsed following autologous stem cell transplantation, and prior brentuximab vedotin exposure differed. Magnetic negative selection served to purify CD4+ T cells out of PBMCs that had been thawed. Assay: immunoSEQ multiplex PCR; the TCRdb copy retains only in-frame clones and omits some. The sample contains 31,000 or so clones, around 84% of which appear only once.

The chain is built from TRBV2 and TRBJ2-2, with 8 positions matching TRBD1. The source was CD4+ T cells from blood, collected before the fourth cycle of nivolumab. The source is a human donor with classical Hodgkin lymphoma. CDR3 sequence reads: CASRLSRTGSTHLNTGELFF. CDR3 bases: TGTGCCAGCAGACTATCCAGGACAGGGTCAACTCACCTAAACACCGGGGAGCTGTTTTTT. Filled out from reference TRBV2 and TRBJ2-2, the complete variable domain reads EPEVTQTPSHQVTQMGQEVILRCVPISNHLYFYWYRQILGQKVEFLVSFYNNEISEKSEIFDDQFSVERPDGSNFTLKIRSTKLEDSAMYFCASRLSRTGSTHLNTGELFFGEGSRLTVL.